A selection of T cell receptor beta chains follows, all from one sample in a study of T cell responses to AZD1222 COVID-19 vaccine. The data were produced by immunoSEQ multiplex PCR, yet TCRdb's version contains in-frame clones alone and is incomplete. Here the sample spans 120,000 or so clones, around 90% being singletons. The sample consisted of peripheral blood, taken 28 days after the second AZD1222 dose. The receptor source for this set is an adult who received the AZD1222 COVID-19 vaccine. CDR3s include the opening cysteine and the closing phenylalanine or tryptophan. D genes are given only for firm matches. Size is stated for part of the rows, as once, few or many counts, or as a class when the clone is expanded.

clone size,V gene,D gene,J gene,CDR3 protein,CDR3 DNA
.,TRBV29-1,TRBD2,TRBJ2-3,CSSRTSGTDTQYF,TGCAGTTCTCGGACTAGTGGAACAGATACGCAGTATTTT
once,TRBV10-3,TRBD2,TRBJ2-7,CAISGLAGSSYEQYF,TGTGCCATCAGCGGACTAGCGGGGTCCTCCTACGAGCAGTACTTC
.,TRBV19,.,TRBJ1-6,CATRHRDRNSPLHF,TGTGCGACGAGACACAGGGACCGGAATTCACCCCTCCACTTT
once,TRBV5-1,.,TRBJ1-2,CASSPSTGELYGYTF,TGCGCCAGCAGCCCGTCGACAGGAGAACTATATGGCTACACCTTC
few,TRBV2,TRBD1,TRBJ2-2,CASRGQGNTGELFF,TGTGCCAGCAGGGGACAGGGGAACACCGGGGAGCTGTTTTTT
.,TRBV7-9,TRBD2,TRBJ2-7,CASSLGGLADSEQYF,TGTGCCAGCAGCTTAGGGGGACTAGCGGATTCCGAGCAGTACTTC
.,TRBV28,.,TRBJ1-5,CASRPGLGSQPQHF,TGTGCCAGCAGACCTGGGCTAGGGAGTCAGCCCCAGCATTTT
.,TRBV7-2,.,TRBJ1-5,CASSLAPSSNQPQHF,TGTGCCAGCAGCCTGGCCCCTTCTAGCAATCAGCCCCAGCATTTT
.,TRBV7-9,.,TRBJ1-2,CASSSGDYGYTF,TGTGCCAGCAGCTCCGGGGACTATGGCTACACCTTC
.,TRBV2,TRBD2,TRBJ2-7,CASTDGLAGEQYF,TGTGCCAGCACCGATGGGCTAGCGGGCGAGCAGTACTTC
.,TRBV27,TRBD1,TRBJ2-1,CASSLGQGAGNEQFF,TGTGCCAGCAGTTTGGGCCAGGGGGCGGGAAATGAGCAGTTCTTC
.,TRBV28,.,TRBJ2-7,CASSLYLLIYEQYF,TGTGCCAGCAGTTTATACTTGCTAATCTACGAGCAGTACTTC
few,TRBV6-5,.,TRBJ2-2,CASSGTYTGELFF,TGTGCCAGCAGCGGGACTTACACCGGGGAGCTGTTTTTT
.,TRBV7-9,.,TRBJ2-1,CASSFGQGLLGGGQFF,TGTGCCAGCAGCTTTGGGCAGGGGTTACTGGGAGGTGGGCAGTTCTTC
.,TRBV2,.,TRBJ1-3,CASKEGTTIYF,TGTGCCAGCAAGGAGGGGACCACCATATATTTT
once,TRBV27,.,TRBJ2-1,CASSLTDRRSYNEQFF,TGTGCCAGCAGTTTAACCGACAGGCGCTCCTACAATGAGCAGTTCTTC
.,TRBV9,.,TRBJ1-4,CASSGGTPTTNEKLFF,TGTGCCAGCAGCGGTGGGACACCAACAACTAATGAAAAACTGTTTTTT
once,TRBV7-2,.,TRBJ1-1,CASSLEVTEAFF,TGTGCCAGCAGCTTAGAGGTCACTGAAGCTTTCTTT
.,TRBV9,.,TRBJ1-3,CASSVNWQAGNTIYF,TGTGCCAGCAGCGTAAACTGGCAGGCTGGAAACACCATATATTTT
.,TRBV7-8,.,TRBJ1-5,CASSLVSGDQPQHF,TGTGCCAGCAGCTTAGTGTCAGGGGATCAGCCCCAGCATTTT
.,TRBV5-1,TRBD1,TRBJ1-4,CASSAETGGIEKLFF,TGCGCCAGCAGCGCAGAGACAGGGGGGATTGAAAAACTGTTTTTT
.,TRBV7-8,TRBD2,TRBJ2-3,CASSPGLAGEVTQYF,TGTGCCAGCAGTCCGGGACTAGCGGGAGAGGTTACGCAGTATTTT
.,TRBV5-8,TRBD2,TRBJ2-7,CASSLTPGLAYEQYF,TGTGCCAGCAGCTTGACCCCGGGACTAGCCTACGAGCAGTACTTC
.,TRBV7-2,.,TRBJ2-1,CASSQSPGAVNEQFF,TGTGCCAGCAGCCAGAGCCCAGGGGCCGTCAATGAGCAGTTCTTC
.,TRBV5-1,.,TRBJ1-1,CASSLTQTEAFF,TGCGCCAGCAGCTTGACACAGACTGAAGCTTTCTTT
.,TRBV30,TRBD1,TRBJ1-5,CAWGQGLGSNQPQHF,TGTGCCTGGGGACAGGGTCTAGGAAGCAATCAGCCCCAGCATTTT
.,TRBV6-4,.,TRBJ1-1,CASSEAPGTTEAFF,TGTGCCAGCAGTGAAGCCCCGGGGACCACTGAAGCTTTCTTT
.,TRBV5-6,.,TRBJ2-6,CASSPGTGANVLTF,TGTGCCAGCAGCCCAGGGACCGGGGCCAACGTCCTGACTTTC
.,TRBV7-8,.,TRBJ1-4,CASSFDRRTNEKLFF,TGTGCCAGCAGCTTCGACAGGCGAACTAATGAAAAACTGTTTTTT
once,TRBV27,.,TRBJ1-2,CASGYRTDTDYGYTF,TGTGCCAGCGGTTACAGGACAGATACAGACTATGGCTACACCTTC
.,TRBV6-5,.,TRBJ1-1,CATLVTGKVTEAFF,TGTGCCACCCTAGTTACAGGGAAGGTCACTGAAGCTTTCTTT
few,TRBV28,.,TRBJ1-6,CASSLWSYNSPLHF,TGTGCCAGCAGTTTATGGTCCTATAATTCACCCCTCCACTTT
.,TRBV10-1,.,TRBJ1-5,CASSVSGLCNNQPQHF,TGCGCCAGCAGTGTTTCCGGGTTATGTAACAATCAGCCCCAGCATTTT
.,TRBV9,.,TRBJ1-3,CASSVGEGLSGNTIYF,TGTGCCAGCAGCGTAGGGGAAGGGCTCTCCGGAAACACCATATATTTT
.,TRBV18,.,TRBJ2-1,CASSPPSGPGSEQFF,TGTGCCAGCTCACCACCTTCGGGCCCGGGTAGTGAGCAGTTCTTC
.,TRBV27,.,TRBJ1-2,CASSHLSTGLTYGYTF,TGTGCCAGCAGTCATCTCTCCACAGGGTTAACATATGGCTACACCTTC